This T cell receptor beta chain was captured in a study of cytomegalovirus exposure and HLA in healthy donors. The CDR3 has 16 amino acids. The V and J ends lost 7 bases and 2 bases, in that order; junction bases with no gene match: 5. CDR1 SGHTA and CDR2 FQGNSA come from the germline V gene. PCR primers comprised 60 Vbeta and 13 Jbeta primers. TCRdb keeps only in-frame clones here, not all; method: immunoSEQ multiplex PCR. The table has more than 150,000 clones, 80% seen once. The rearrangement uses TRBV7-2 and TRBJ2-2, with TRBD2 matching over 12 bases. The sequence was collected from a man aged 40-50 years in good health and CMV-seropositive. The sequencing input was PBMCs. This CDR3 is CASTSSGGANTGELFF. CDR3 nucleotide sequence: TGTGCCAGCACCTCTAGCGGGGGGGCCAACACCGGGGAGCTGTTTTTT.